Listed below are T cell receptor beta chains from one sample, sequenced in a study of Graves' ophthalmopathy and Graves' hyperthyroidism. TCRdb itself ran the multiplex PCR reads through MiXCR, one entry per CDR3 protein. The top ten hold about 4.2% of the sample, which has about 500,000 distinct CDR3 sequences, roughly 40% seen once. The sample consisted of peripheral blood or thyroid tissue (not recorded which). These TCRs come from an adult man with Graves' hyperthyroidism. The CDR3 runs from the conserved cysteine through the conserved F or W. A D gene is named only where the DNA matches it firmly. Size is omitted from some rows. Given values are once, few, many or a class for expanded clones.

J,D,size,V,DNA,CDR3
TRBJ2-7,-,many,TRBV19,TGTGCCAGTAGTCCGGGACTCACCTACGAGCAGTACTTC,CASSPGLTYEQYF
TRBJ2-2,TRBD2,few,TRBV13,TGTGCCAGCAGCACGAGACTAGCGGGAGGGGACACCGGGGAGCTGTTTTTT,CASSTRLAGGDTGELFF
TRBJ1-1,TRBD1,-,TRBV6-5,TGTGCCAGCAGTTACTTTTCAATTGACAGGGGTGAAGCTTTCTTT,CASSYFSIDRGEAFF
TRBJ2-7,-,many,TRBV19,TGTGCCAGTAGTATGGGGCAAAAGCGGTACGAGCAGTACTTC,CASSMGQKRYEQYF
TRBJ2-1,-,-,TRBV20-1,TGCAGTGCCCGTAGTCCCCGGGCGGGAACACTCAATGAGCAGTTCTTC,CSARSPRAGTLNEQFF
TRBJ1-1,-,many,TRBV10-3,TGTGCCATCAGTAAGGAGGATATGAACACTGAAGCTTTCTTT,CAISKEDMNTEAFF
TRBJ1-2,TRBD1,-,TRBV28,TGTGCCAGTGACCCGAACAGGGGGTATCCCTATGGCTACACCTTC,CASDPNRGYPYGYTF
TRBJ2-3,-,-,TRBV5-1,TGCGCCAGCAGCTTGGGGACAGTTGGAGATACGCAGTATTTT,CASSLGTVGDTQYF
TRBJ1-5,-,few,TRBV27,TGTGCCAGCAGTTTAGAGTACAATCAGCCCCAGCATTTT,CASSLEYNQPQHF
TRBJ2-3,TRBD2,-,TRBV7-6,TGTGCCAGCAGCTTAGCTGCTAGCGGCCTGCGCACAGATACGCAGTATTTT,CASSLAASGLRTDTQYF
TRBJ1-5,-,many,TRBV19,TGTGCCAGTAGTCGGGGGATGGATCAGCCCCAGCATTTT,CASSRGMDQPQHF
TRBJ2-7,-,many,TRBV7-2,TGTGCCAGCAGCCGCGAGTCCGACAAGGGAGAGCAGTACTTC,CASSRESDKGEQYF
TRBJ1-4,-,-,TRBV27,TGTGCCAGCAGCTTGAGAGGGAGCCCTCTAACTAATGAAAAACTGTTTTTT,CASSLRGSPLTNEKLFF
TRBJ1-2,-,-,TRBV10-3,TGTGCCACCCGGGGAAGCGGGAGTGGCGACACCTTC,CATRGSGSGDTF
TRBJ1-2,-,-,TRBV20-1,TGCAGTGCTAGAGAGGGGCGGGAATACACCTTC,CSAREGREYTF
TRBJ2-1,-,-,TRBV2,TGTGCCAGCAGACGACAGTACAATGAGCAGTTCTTC,CASRRQYNEQFF